This passage covers 6 T cell receptor beta chains from one sample sequenced in a study of blood T cell repertoires in COVID-19. TCRdb keeps only in-frame clones here, not all; method: immunoSEQ multiplex PCR. The repertoire holds around 380,000 clones, with more than 70% as singletons. The specimen sequenced was PBMCs or T cells enriched from blood (not recorded which). These TCRs come from a man under 40 who had recovered from COVID-19.

The chain combines TRBV27 with TRBJ2-3; 11 bases fit TRBD2. This CDR3 region has 15 residues. The germline CDR1 and CDR2 sequences are MNHEY and SMNVEV (reference sequence). V lost 6 bases, J lost 3 bases, and 5 bases stayed unmatched. Here the CDR3 reads CASRLAGGRTDTQYF. CDR3 sequence (DNA): TGTGCCAGCAGGTTAGCGGGGGGGCGTACAGATACGCAGTATTTT.

The J gene is TRBJ1-5, the V gene TRBV6-5, with D unresolved. Looked up from germline, CDR1 is MNHEY and CDR2 is SVGAGI. The CDR3 totals 14 residues. The V end was cut by 2 bases, the J end by 1 base, with 6 bases between. In nucleotides, the CDR3 is TGTGCCAGCAGTTACGCACGGAGCAATCAGCCCCAGCATTTT. The encoded protein is CASSYARSNQPQHF.

V gene TRBV6-1 combines with J gene TRBJ2-2; D gene unclear. V was trimmed by 5 bases and J by 7 bases, leaving 8 bases between them. The CDR3 extends over 12 amino acids. Per germline, CDR1 MNHNS and CDR2 SASEGT. This chain's CDR3 is CASSLASGELFF. DNA of the CDR3: TGTGCCAGCAGTCTTGCCAGCGGGGAGCTGTTTTTT.

This clone was seen just once. The V gene is TRBV10-2, the J gene TRBJ1-2, with D tentatively TRBD1 (6 bases). From germline, CDR1 is WSHSY and CDR2 SAAADI. Trimming took 2 bases from V and 4 from J, leaving 17 bases between them. The CDR3 length is 16 residues. The CDR3 DNA sequence: TGCGCCAGCAGTGAGACCCGGGACACCTCCCCCTATGGCTACACCTTC. It encodes CASSETRDTSPYGYTF.

The V and J genes are TRBV9 and TRBJ2-1; 8 nucleotides align to TRBD2. CDR1 and CDR2 from the germline V gene are SGDLS and YYNGEE. The CDR3 spans 17 residues. V was pared by 3 bases and J by 8 bases, with 16 bases of the junction left unmatched. In DNA, the CDR3 is TGTGCCAGCAGCGCCTCTCGGGGGGGCGTTTTATACCATGAGCAGTTCTTC. Translated: CASSASRGGVLYHEQFF.

The chain has TRBV29-1 and TRBJ1-1; 7 bases are a match to TRBD1. The germline gives CDR1 SQVTM, CDR2 ANQGSEA. The CDR3 loop spans 13 amino acids. J was trimmed by 1 base and V by 6 bases; bases with no gene match: 5. CDR3 coding DNA: TGCAGCGTGAGGGACAGACCGAACACTGAAGCTTTCTTT. Protein product: CSVRDRPNTEAFF. Drawing the rest from reference TRBV29-1 and TRBJ1-1, the complete variable domain is SAVISQKPSRDICQRGTSLTIQCQVDSQVTMMFWYRQQPGQSLTLIATANQGSEATYESGFVIDKFPISRPNLTFSTLTVSNMSPEDSSIYLCSVRDRPNTEAFFGQGTRLTVV.